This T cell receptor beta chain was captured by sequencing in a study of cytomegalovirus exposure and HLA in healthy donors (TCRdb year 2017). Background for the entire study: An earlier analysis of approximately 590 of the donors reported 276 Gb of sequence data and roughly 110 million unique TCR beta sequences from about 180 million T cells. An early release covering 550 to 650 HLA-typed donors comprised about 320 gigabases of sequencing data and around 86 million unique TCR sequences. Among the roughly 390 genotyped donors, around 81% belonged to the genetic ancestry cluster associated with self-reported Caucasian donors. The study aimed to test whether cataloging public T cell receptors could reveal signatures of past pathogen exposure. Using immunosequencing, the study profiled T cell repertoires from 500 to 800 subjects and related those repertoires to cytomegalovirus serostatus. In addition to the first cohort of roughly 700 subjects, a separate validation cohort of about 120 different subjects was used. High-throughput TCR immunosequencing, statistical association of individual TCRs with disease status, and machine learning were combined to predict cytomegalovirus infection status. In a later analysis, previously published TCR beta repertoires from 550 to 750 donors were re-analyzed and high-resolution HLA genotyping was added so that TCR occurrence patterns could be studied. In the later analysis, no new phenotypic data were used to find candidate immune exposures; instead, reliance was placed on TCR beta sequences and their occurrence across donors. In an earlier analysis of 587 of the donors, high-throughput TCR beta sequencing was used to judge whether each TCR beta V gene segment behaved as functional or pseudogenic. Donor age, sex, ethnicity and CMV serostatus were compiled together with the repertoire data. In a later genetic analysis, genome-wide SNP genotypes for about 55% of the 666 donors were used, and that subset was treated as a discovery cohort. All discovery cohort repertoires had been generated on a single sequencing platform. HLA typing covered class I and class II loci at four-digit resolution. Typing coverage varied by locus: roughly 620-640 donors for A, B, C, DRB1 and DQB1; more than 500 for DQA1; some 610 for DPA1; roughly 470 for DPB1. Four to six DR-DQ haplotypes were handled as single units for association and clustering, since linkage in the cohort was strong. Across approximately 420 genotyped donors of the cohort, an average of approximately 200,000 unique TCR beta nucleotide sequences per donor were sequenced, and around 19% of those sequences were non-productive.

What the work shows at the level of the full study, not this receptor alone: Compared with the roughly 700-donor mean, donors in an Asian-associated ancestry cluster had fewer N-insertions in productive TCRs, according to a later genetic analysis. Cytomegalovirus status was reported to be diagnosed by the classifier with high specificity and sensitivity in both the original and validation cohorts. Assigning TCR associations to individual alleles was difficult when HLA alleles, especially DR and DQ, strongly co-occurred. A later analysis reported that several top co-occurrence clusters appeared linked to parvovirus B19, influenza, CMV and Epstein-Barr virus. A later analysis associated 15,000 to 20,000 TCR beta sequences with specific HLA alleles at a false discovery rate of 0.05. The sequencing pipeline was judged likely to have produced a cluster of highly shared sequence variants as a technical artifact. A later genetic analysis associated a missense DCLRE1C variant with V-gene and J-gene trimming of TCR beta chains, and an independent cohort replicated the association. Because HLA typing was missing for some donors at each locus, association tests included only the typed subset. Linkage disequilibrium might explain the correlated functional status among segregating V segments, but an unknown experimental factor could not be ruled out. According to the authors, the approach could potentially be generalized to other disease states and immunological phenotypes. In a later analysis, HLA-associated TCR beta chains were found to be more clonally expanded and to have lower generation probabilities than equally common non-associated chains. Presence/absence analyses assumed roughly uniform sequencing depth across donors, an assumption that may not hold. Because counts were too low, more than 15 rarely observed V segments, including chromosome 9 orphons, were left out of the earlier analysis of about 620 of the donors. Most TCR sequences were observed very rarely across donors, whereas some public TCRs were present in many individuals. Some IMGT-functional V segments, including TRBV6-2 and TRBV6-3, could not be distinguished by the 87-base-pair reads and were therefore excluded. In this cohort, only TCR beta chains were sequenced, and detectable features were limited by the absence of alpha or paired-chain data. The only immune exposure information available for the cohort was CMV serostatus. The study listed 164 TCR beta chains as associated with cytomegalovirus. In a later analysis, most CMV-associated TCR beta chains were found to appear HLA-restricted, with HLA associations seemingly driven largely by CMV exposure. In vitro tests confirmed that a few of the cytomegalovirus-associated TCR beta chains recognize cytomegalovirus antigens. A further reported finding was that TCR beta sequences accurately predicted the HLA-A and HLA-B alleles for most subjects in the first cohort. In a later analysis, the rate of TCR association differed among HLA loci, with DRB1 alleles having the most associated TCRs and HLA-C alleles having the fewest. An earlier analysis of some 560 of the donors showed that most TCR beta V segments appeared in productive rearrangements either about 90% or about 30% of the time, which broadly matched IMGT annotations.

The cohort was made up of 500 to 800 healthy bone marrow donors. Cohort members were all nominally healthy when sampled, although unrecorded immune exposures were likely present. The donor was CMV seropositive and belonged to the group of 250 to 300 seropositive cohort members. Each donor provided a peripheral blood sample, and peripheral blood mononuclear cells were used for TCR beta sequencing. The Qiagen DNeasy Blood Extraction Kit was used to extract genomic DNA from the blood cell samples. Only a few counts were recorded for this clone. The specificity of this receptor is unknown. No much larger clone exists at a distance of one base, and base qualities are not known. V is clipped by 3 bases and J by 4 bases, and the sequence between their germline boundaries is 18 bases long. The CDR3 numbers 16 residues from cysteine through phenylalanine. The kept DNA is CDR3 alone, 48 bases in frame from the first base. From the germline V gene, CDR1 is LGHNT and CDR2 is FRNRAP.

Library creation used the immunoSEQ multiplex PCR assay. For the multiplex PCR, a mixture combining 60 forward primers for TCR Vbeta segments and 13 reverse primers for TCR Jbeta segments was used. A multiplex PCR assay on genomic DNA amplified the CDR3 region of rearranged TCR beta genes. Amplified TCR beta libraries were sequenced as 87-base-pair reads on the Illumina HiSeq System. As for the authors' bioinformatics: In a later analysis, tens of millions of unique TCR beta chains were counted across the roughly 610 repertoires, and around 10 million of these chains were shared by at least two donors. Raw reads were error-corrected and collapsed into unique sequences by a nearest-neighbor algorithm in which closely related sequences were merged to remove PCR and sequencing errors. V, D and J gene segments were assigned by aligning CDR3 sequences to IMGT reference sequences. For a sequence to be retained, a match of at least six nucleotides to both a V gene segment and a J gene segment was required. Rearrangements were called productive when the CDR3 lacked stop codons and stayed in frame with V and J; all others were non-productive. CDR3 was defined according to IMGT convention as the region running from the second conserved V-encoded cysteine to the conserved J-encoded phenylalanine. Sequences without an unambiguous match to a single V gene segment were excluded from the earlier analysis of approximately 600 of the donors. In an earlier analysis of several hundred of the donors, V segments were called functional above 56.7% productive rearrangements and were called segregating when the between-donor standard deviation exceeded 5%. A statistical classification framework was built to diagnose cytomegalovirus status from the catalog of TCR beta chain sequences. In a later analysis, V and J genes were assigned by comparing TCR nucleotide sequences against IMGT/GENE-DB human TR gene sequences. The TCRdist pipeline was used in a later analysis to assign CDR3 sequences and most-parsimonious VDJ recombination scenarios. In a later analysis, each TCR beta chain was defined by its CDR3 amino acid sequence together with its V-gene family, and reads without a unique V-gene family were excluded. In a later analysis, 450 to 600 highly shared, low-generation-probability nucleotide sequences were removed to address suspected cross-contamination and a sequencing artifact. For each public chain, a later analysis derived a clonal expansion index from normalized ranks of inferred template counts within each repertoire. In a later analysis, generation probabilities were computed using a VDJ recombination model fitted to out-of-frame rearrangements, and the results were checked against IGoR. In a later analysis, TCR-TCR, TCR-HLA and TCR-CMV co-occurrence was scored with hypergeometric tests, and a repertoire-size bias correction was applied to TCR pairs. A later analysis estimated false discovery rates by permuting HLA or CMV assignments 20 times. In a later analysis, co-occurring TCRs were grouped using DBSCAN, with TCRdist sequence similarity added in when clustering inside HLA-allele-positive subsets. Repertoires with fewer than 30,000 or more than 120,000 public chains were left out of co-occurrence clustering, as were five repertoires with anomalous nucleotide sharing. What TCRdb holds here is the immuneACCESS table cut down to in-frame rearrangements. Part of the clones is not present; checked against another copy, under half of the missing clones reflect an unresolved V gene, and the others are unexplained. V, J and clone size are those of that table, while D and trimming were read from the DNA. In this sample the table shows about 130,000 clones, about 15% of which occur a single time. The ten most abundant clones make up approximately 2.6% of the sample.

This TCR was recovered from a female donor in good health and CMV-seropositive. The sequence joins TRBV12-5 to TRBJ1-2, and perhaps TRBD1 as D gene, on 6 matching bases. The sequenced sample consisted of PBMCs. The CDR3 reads CASGFYTPRGSYGYTF. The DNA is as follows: TGTGCTAGTGGTTTTTATACCCCCAGGGGAAGCTATGGCTACACCTTC.